Below are 32 T cell receptor beta chains sequenced from a single sample in a study of CD8 T cells in Susac syndrome. Random-hexamer reverse transcription was applied to about 0.45 to 1 ug RNA. MiXCR was run by TCRdb on the immunoSEQ multiplex PCR reads, yielding one entry per CDR3 protein. The sample consists of some 170,000 distinct CDR3 sequences, around 94% of them appearing once. What was sequenced was CD4+ T cells from PBMCs. These receptors all stem from a human donor with multiple sclerosis.

The chain has TRBV4-1 and TRBJ1-2; D call uncertain. Germline CDR1 MGHRA, CDR2 YSYEKL. The CDR3 has 15 residues. Trimming cost V 2 bases and J 0 bases, with 10 bases left between them. The CDR3 DNA reads TGCGCCAGCAGCCAATCTGCAGCAACTAACTATGGCTACACCTTC. This gives the protein CASSQSAATNYGYTF.

The chain carries TRBV3-1 and TRBJ2-3, with 8 bases fitting TRBD2. Germline values: CDR1 LGHDT, CDR2 YNNKEL (reference sequence). The CDR3 is 16 residues long. Unmatched junction bases numbered 5, after V lost 0 bases and J lost 3 bases. Here the CDR3 DNA reads TGTGCCAGCAGCCAAGATCCGGGAGGGGTAACAGATACGCAGTATTTT. Encoded protein: CASSQDPGGVTDTQYF.

V is TRBV18 and J is TRBJ1-2; D not resolved. CDR1 and CDR2 from the germline V gene are KGHSH and LQKENI. This CDR3 region has 13 residues. Trimming removed 5 bases at V and 5 bases at J, with 12 bases between. The CDR3 bases are TGTGCCAGCTCAACAGCAACGGATTATGGCTACACCTTC. Protein sequence: CASSTATDYGYTF.

This rearrangement joins TRBV28 to TRBJ2-1, with a tentative D call TRBD1 (5 bases). The CDR3 is 15 residues long. CDR1 and CDR2 from the germline V gene are MDHEN and SYDVKM. Trimming removed 8 bases at V and 5 bases at J, with 19 bases between. The CDR3 here is CASGSVGKGNNEQFF. For the CDR3, the DNA is TGTGCCAGCGGATCCGTTGGAAAGGGGAACAATGAGCAGTTCTTC.

The chain links TRBV27 to TRBJ1-5; 7 nucleotides agree with TRBD1. Trimming at V came to 8 bases and at J to 1 base, leaving 11 bases not matched to a gene. In germline, CDR1 is MNHEY, CDR2 SMNVEV (reference sequence). CDR3 length equals 16 residues. CDR3 residues: CASRTTGVGSNQPQHF. CDR3 nucleotide sequence: TGTGCCAGCCGAACAACAGGGGTAGGAAGCAATCAGCCCCAGCATTTT.

J is TRBJ2-1 and V is TRBV3-1, with unresolved D. This CDR3 has 11 amino acids. V gave up 0 bases and J gave up 13 bases, with 7 bases separating them. Germline V CDR1 and CDR2: LGHDT, YNNKEL (reference sequence). Here the CDR3 DNA reads TGTGCCAGCAGCCAAGAGGGCTATCAGTTCTTC. Amino acid sequence: CASSQEGYQFF.

V gene TRBV5-1 combines with J gene TRBJ2-5; D might be TRBD1 or TRBD2, each matching 5 bases. There are 14 residues in the CDR3. Germline-derived CDR1 and CDR2 are SGHRS and YFSETQ. V dropped 2 bases and J dropped 1 base, with 9 bases sitting between them. Here the CDR3 reads CASSFRDPQETQYF. In DNA form, the CDR3 reads TGCGCCAGCAGCTTCCGGGACCCCCAAGAGACCCAGTACTTC.

This chain connects TRBV24-1 to TRBJ2-7, with no clear D. The ends were cut back, 3 bases at V and 5 bases at J, with 7 bases in the middle. The CDR3 contains 12 residues. In germline, CDR1 is KGHDR, CDR2 SFDVKD. The CDR3 loop reads CATSDETHEQYF. Here the CDR3 DNA reads TGTGCCACCAGTGATGAGACTCACGAGCAGTACTTC.

This chain connects TRBV29-1 to TRBJ2-1, with 12 bases fitting TRBD2. The CDR3 length is 15 residues. J lost 8 bases, V lost 1 base, and 6 bases had no gene match. CDR1 and CDR2 from the germline V gene are SQVTM and ANQGSEA. The CDR3 sequence: CSVEGTSGTEYEQFF. Written as DNA, the CDR3 is TGCAGCGTTGAAGGGACTAGCGGGACCGAGTATGAGCAGTTCTTC.

Only one count was recorded for this clonotype. The rearrangement uses TRBV7-2 and TRBJ1-1; maybe TRBD1 (5 bases). Between the trimmed V and J ends, which lost 7 bases and 0 bases, there was a span of 18 bases. The germline V gene encodes CDR1 SGHTA and CDR2 FQGNSA. CDR3 size: 16 residues. As DNA, the CDR3 is TGTGCCAGCACCCTCCCGGCAGGGTCAATGAACACTGAAGCTTTCTTT. Translated: CASTLPAGSMNTEAFF.

This rearrangement joins TRBV11-1 to TRBJ2-5, with D perhaps TRBD1 (5 bases). The CDR3 is 14 amino acids. CDR1 is SGHAT, CDR2 FQDESV, per germline (reference sequence). Trimming left V 2 bases short and J 2 bases short, with 9 bases between. CDR3 protein: CASSLRQGQETQYF. CDR3 DNA sequence: TGTGCCAGCAGCTTAAGGCAGGGTCAAGAGACCCAGTACTTC.

The V gene is TRBV18, the J gene TRBJ1-2, with no clear D. CDR1 and CDR2 (germline): KGHSH, LQKENI. The V and J ends lost 2 bases and 4 bases respectively, with 11 bases between them. This CDR3 region has 14 residues. The CDR3 DNA is TGTGCCAGCTCACCATCGGATGCAGGCTATGGCTACACCTTC. It specifies CASSPSDAGYGYTF. The complete variable domain, with remaining parts taken from reference TRBV18 and TRBJ1-2, reads NAGVMQNPRHLVRRRGQEARLRCSPMKGHSHVYWYRQLPEEGLKFMVYLQKENIIDESGMPKERFSAEFPKEGPSILRIQQVVRGDSAAYFCASSPSDAGYGYTFGSGTRLTVV.

The chain uses TRBV30 and TRBJ2-7; 8 nucleotides align to TRBD2. CDR1 is GTSNPN and CDR2 is SVGIG in the germline V gene (reference sequence). J was trimmed by 2 bases and V by 4 bases; bases with no gene match: 4. The CDR3 extends over 13 amino acids. Here the CDR3 reads CAWTLAGTYEQYF. The CDR3 coding sequence is TGTGCCTGGACCCTAGCGGGTACCTACGAGCAGTACTTC.

The rearrangement joins TRBV10-2 to TRBJ2-7; D is uncertain. The CDR3 is made up of 13 amino acids. Trimming pared 6 bases from V and 2 bases from J, leaving 11 bases between. CDR1 and CDR2 (germline): WSHSY, SAAADI. This CDR3 is CASSDVGTYEQYF. CDR3 in DNA: TGCGCCAGCAGCGATGTTGGTACCTACGAGCAGTACTTC.

V gene TRBV6-2 or TRBV6-3 combines with J gene TRBJ2-1; 12 positions match TRBD2. The V and J ends lost 6 bases and 5 bases, in that order; junction bases with no gene match: 14. The CDR3 runs 18 residues. Germline CDR1 and CDR2: MNHEY and SVGEGT. For the CDR3, the DNA is TGTGCCAGCAGCGAGCGGCTAGCGGGAGGGCCGTTAAACAATGAGCAGTTCTTC. Encoded protein: CASSERLAGGPLNNEQFF.

This chain joins TRBV7-9 and TRBJ2-3; the D gene is possibly TRBD2 (5 bases). Trimming shortened V by 1 base and J by 10 bases, and 6 bases separated the two germline ends. The germline gives CDR1 SEHNR, CDR2 FQNEAQ (reference sequence). The CDR3 loop spans 11 amino acids. CDR3 protein: CASSLVGAQYF. DNA of the CDR3: TGTGCCAGCAGCTTAGTCGGGGCGCAGTATTTT.

The rearrangement links TRBV7-9 to TRBJ1-2, with no clear D. The CDR3 totals 13 residues. Trimming removed 3 bases from V and 4 bases from J, with 9 bases in between. In germline, CDR1 is SEHNR, CDR2 FQNEAQ (reference sequence). CDR3 sequence: CASSFTYTYGYTF. The CDR3 region has the DNA TGTGCCAGCAGCTTTACTTATACCTATGGCTACACCTTC.

The rearrangement links TRBV18 to TRBJ1-5, with 9 bases matching TRBD1. Germline assignment: CDR1 KGHSH and CDR2 LQKENI. The CDR3 contains 15 residues. The V gene end was trimmed by 2 bases and the J gene end by 5 bases; junction bases not matched to a gene: 4. The CDR3 region is CASSPTGGGYQPQHF. The CDR3 DNA reads TGTGCCAGCTCACCAACAGGGGGCGGGTATCAGCCCCAGCATTTT.

This rearrangement joins TRBV3-1 to TRBJ2-7, with 10 bases that match TRBD2. J gave up 2 bases and V 1 base, and 8 bases lay outside the gene matches. The length of the CDR3 is 17 residues. From germline, CDR1 is LGHDT and CDR2 YNNKEL (reference sequence). The CDR3 nucleotides are TGTGCCAGCAGCCAAGGACTAGCGGGTTCGGTCCCCTACGAGCAGTACTTC. It yields the protein CASSQGLAGSVPYEQYF.

V usage is TRBV6-2 or TRBV6-3 and J usage is TRBJ1-5; D ambiguous. This CDR3 comprises 16 residues. Between the trimmed V and J ends, which lost 2 bases and 0 bases, there was a span of 11 bases. Germline V CDR1 and CDR2: MNHEY, SVGEGT. The CDR3 nucleotides are TGTGCCAGCAGTTACGGCCGGGGTAGTAGCAATCAGCCCCAGCATTTT. Residues: CASSYGRGSSNQPQHF.

The V call is TRBV15, the J call TRBJ2-1, with 7 bases fitting TRBD2. The CDR3 loop spans 17 amino acids. CDR1 is LNHNV, CDR2 YYDKDF, per germline (reference sequence). The trim removed 1 base at V and 6 bases at J, leaving 12 bases unmatched. The CDR3 region has the DNA TGTGCCACCAGCAGAGCACTAGCGTATAGGGCCCGCAATGAGCAGTTCTTC. Its translation: CATSRALAYRARNEQFF.

The chain couples TRBV20-1 to TRBJ2-2, with 10 bases lining up with TRBD2. V lost 7 bases and J lost 0; bases outside the gene matches: 5. The germline V gene has CDR1 DFQATT and CDR2 SNEGSKA (reference sequence). The CDR3 length is 15 residues. The CDR3 DNA sequence: TGCAGTGTCAGCGGGGGGGCCTCGAACACCGGGGAGCTGTTTTTT. Protein sequence: CSVSGGASNTGELFF.

The gene calls are TRBV25-1 and TRBJ1-2, with TRBD1 matching over 11 bases. This CDR3 contains 15 residues. Germline V gives CDR1 MGHDK, CDR2 SYGVNS. Trimming cost V 6 bases and J 1 base; bases outside gene matches: 4. For the CDR3, the DNA is TGTGCCAGCAGGAGGACAGGGGGCGGTAACTATGGCTACACCTTC. Its protein product is CASRRTGGGNYGYTF.

The chain links TRBV4-1 to TRBJ2-1; 10 bases fit TRBD2. There are 15 residues in the CDR3. After removal of 3 bases from V and 7 bases from J, the junction contained 6 bases not matched to a gene. Germline-derived CDR1 and CDR2 are MGHRA and YSYEKL. The CDR3: CASSQLAGVGNEQFF. The CDR3 DNA is TGCGCCAGCAGCCAGCTAGCGGGAGTGGGAAATGAGCAGTTCTTC.

DNA of the CDR3: TGTGCCATCAGTTCATCCCAAACGTCACCGGGACAGGGAAACGGCTACACCTTC. It codes for CAISSSQTSPGQGNGYTF. This chain links TRBV10-3 with TRBJ1-2, with TRBD1 matching over 9 bases. CDR1 and CDR2 from the germline V gene are ENHRY and SYGVKD. The CDR3 sequence is 18 residues long. J was trimmed by 8 bases and V by 5 bases; bases with no gene match: 21.

The J gene is TRBJ2-3, the V gene TRBV5-1; D call uncertain. Germline V gives CDR1 SGHRS, CDR2 YFSETQ. The V end was cut by 4 bases, the J end by 5 bases, with 14 bases between. The CDR3 has 14 residues. Written as DNA, the CDR3 is TGCGCCAGCAGCCCGGAACGGCCCAGAGATACGCAGTATTTT. Its translation is CASSPERPRDTQYF.

This rearrangement joins TRBV20-1 to TRBJ2-5; D is ambiguous. This CDR3 spans 13 amino acids. With 0 bases removed from V and 5 bases from J, the gap between germline ends came to 10 bases. Germline V gives CDR1 DFQATT, CDR2 SNEGSKA (reference sequence). CDR3 nucleotides: TGCAGTGCTAGAGAAGGGATTAGGGAGACCCAGTACTTC. Translating gives CSAREGIRETQYF.

V and J are TRBV5-1 and TRBJ2-3; tentative D call: TRBD1 (6 bases). CDR1 SGHRS and CDR2 YFSETQ come from the germline V gene. The V end lost 6 bases, the J end lost 3 bases, and 17 bases lay between the germline ends. The CDR3 is 15 amino acids. CDR3 amino acids: CASNPTSGTTDTQYF. CDR3 bases: TGCGCCAGCAACCCTACGTCAGGGACAACAGATACGCAGTATTTT.

V gene TRBV5-1 combines with J gene TRBJ2-3; D is unresolved. The CDR3 spans 13 residues. V lost 6 bases, J lost 0 bases, and 8 bases lay in between. Germline values: CDR1 SGHRS, CDR2 YFSETQ. Written as DNA, the CDR3 is TGCGCCAGCAATCCGGCGAGCACAGATACGCAGTATTTT. Encoded protein: CASNPASTDTQYF.

This chain joins TRBV28 and TRBJ2-1, with 8 bases lining up with TRBD2. The CDR3 spans 15 residues. Trimming cost V 6 bases and J 4 bases; bases outside gene matches: 8. CDR1 and CDR2 from the germline V gene are MDHEN and SYDVKM. CDR3: CASSVAGSQYNEQFF. The CDR3 region has the DNA TGTGCCAGCAGCGTAGCGGGAAGTCAGTACAATGAGCAGTTCTTC. The whole variable domain, remainder taken from reference TRBV28 and TRBJ2-1, is DVKVTQSSRYLVKRTGEKVFLECVQDMDHENMFWYRQDPGLGLRLIYFSYDVKMKEKGDIPEGYSVSREKKERFSLILESASTNQTSMYLCASSVAGSQYNEQFFGPGTRLTVL.

The chain recombines TRBV6-5 with TRBJ1-2; a weak D match, TRBD1 (5 bases). CDR1 is MNHEY and CDR2 is SVGAGI in the germline V gene. This CDR3 comprises 17 residues. Trimming shortened V by 4 bases and J by 4 bases, and 22 bases separated the two germline ends. CDR3 coding DNA: TGTGCCAGCAGTTTGTTTGGGACCCAACCCGGTGGCTATGGCTACACCTTC. Its translation is CASSLFGTQPGGYGYTF.

The rearrangement joins TRBV2 to TRBJ2-7; TRBD2 matches at 7 bases. V was pared by 5 bases and J by 3 bases, with 7 bases of the junction left unmatched. Looked up from germline, CDR1 is SNHLY and CDR2 is FYNNEI. This CDR3 is built from 14 residues. Written as DNA, the CDR3 is TGTGCCAGCAGTCGGGGACTAACATTCTACGAGCAGTACTTC. Protein product: CASSRGLTFYEQYF.